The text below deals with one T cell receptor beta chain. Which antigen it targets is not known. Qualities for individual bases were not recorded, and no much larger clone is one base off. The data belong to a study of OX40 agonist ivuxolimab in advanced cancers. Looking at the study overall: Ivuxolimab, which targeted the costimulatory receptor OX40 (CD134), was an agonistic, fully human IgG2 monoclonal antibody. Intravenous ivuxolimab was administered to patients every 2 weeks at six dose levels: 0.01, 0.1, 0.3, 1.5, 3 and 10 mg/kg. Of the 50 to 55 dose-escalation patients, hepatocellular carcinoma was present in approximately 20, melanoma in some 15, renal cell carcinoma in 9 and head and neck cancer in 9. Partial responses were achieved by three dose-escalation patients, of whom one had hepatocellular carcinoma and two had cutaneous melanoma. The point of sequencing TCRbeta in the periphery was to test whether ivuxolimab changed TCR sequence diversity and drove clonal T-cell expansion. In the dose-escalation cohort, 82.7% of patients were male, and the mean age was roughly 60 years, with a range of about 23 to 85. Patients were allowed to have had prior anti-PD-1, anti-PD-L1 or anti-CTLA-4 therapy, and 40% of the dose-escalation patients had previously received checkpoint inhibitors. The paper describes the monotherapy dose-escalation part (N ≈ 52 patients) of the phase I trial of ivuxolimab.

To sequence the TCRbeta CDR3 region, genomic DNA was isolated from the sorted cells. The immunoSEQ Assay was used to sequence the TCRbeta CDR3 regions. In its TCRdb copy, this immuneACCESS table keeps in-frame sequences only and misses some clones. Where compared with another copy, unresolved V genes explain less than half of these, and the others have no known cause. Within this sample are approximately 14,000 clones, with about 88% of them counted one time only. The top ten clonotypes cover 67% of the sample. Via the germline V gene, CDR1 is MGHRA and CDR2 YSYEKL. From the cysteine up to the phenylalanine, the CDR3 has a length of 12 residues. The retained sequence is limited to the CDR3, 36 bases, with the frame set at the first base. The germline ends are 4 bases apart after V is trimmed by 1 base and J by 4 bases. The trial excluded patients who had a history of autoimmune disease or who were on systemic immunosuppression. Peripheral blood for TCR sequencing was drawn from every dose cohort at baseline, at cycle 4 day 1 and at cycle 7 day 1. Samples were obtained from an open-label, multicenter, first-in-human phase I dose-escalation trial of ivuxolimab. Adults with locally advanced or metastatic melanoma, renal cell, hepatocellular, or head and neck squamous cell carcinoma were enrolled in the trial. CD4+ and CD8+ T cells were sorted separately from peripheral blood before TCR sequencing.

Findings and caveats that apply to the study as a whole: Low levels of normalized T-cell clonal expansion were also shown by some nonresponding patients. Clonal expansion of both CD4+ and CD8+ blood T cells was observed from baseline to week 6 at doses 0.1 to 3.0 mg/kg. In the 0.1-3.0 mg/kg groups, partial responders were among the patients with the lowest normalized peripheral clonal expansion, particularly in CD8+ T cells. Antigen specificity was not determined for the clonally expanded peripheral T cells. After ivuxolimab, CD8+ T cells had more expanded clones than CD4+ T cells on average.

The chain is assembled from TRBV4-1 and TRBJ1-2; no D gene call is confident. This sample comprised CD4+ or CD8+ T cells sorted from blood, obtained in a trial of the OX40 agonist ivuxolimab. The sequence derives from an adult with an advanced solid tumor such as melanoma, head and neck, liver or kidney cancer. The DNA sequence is TGCGCCAGCAGCCAAGCTCCCTATGGCTACACCTTC. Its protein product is CASSQAPYGYTF.